This T cell receptor (beta chain) was sequenced for a study of control samples from healthy donors and cancer patients. Here immunoSEQ multiplex PCR was the method, and the copy in TCRdb shows in-frame clones only, minus some. The table records over 100,000 clones, around nine tenths of them present only once. Germline values: CDR1 MDHEN, CDR2 SYDVKM. The CDR3 covers 14 residues. V shed 4 bases, J shed 4 bases, and the junction held 6 bases outside the gene matches. The sequenced sample was blood. The sequence was obtained from a man in his forties or fifties in good health. The rearrangement joins TRBV28 to TRBJ2-7, with TRBD2 identical over 8 bases. CDR3 sequence reads: CASSSGGHTYEQYF. CDR3 nucleotide sequence: TGTGCCAGCAGTTCGGGGGGGCATACATACGAGCAGTACTTC. Supplemented by reference TRBV28 and TRBJ2-7, the full variable domain reads DVKVTQSSRYLVKRTGEKVFLECVQDMDHENMFWYRQDPGLGLRLIYFSYDVKMKEKGDIPEGYSVSREKKERFSLILESASTNQTSMYLCASSSGGHTYEQYFGPGTRLTVT.